These 2 T cell receptor beta chains were sequenced from one sample in a study of blood T cell repertoires in COVID-19. Profiling relied on immunoSEQ multiplex PCR, and the TCRdb table lists in-frame clones only, not all of them. This sample has nearly 400,000 clones; 89% occur once, and the top ten carry about 1.8%. Sequenced sample: PBMCs or T cells enriched from blood (not recorded which). All receptors derive from a woman under 40 who had recovered from COVID-19.

This sequence joins TRBV6-5 and TRBJ1-1; TRBD1 might be the D (5 bases). Trimming removed 6 bases from V and 7 bases from J, with 18 bases in between. The CDR3 has 14 residues. Germline V gene data show CDR1 as MNHEY and CDR2 as SVGAGI. The CDR3 bases are TGTGCCAGCAGCCTATTGCAGGGTCGCGGTGAAGCTTTCTTT. Translated, it gives CASSLLQGRGEAFF.

V usage is TRBV14 and J usage is TRBJ2-2, with D possibly TRBD1 on 6 matching bases. Germline V gives CDR1 SGHDN, CDR2 FVKESK. V lost 4 bases, J lost 3 bases, and 18 bases lay in between. This CDR3 spans 17 amino acids. CDR3 in amino acids: CASSRYKTGTDTGELFF. The CDR3 DNA reads TGTGCCAGCAGCCGTTATAAGACAGGAACAGACACCGGGGAGCTGTTTTTT.